The 23 T cell receptor beta chains below all came from one sample that was sequenced in a study of T cells after yellow fever vaccination. Via MiXCR, TCRdb re-called the 5' RACE reads, giving one row per CDR3 protein. The table includes approximately 260,000 distinct CDR3 sequences, over 10% detected once. The starting material was CD4+ T cells sorted from PBMCs, obtained 45 days after the yellow fever booster vaccination. These receptors came from a young man who received the YFV17D yellow fever vaccine.

This clonotype was counted between two and nine times. The gene calls are TRBV4-2 and TRBJ2-7, with D maybe TRBD1 (6 bases). The CDR3 is 13 residues long. Per the germline V gene, CDR1 is LGHNA and CDR2 is YNFKEQ. The V end lost 4 bases, the J end lost 7 bases, and 14 bases lay between the germline ends. The CDR3 is CASSRDTSWEQYF. The CDR3 bases are TGTGCCAGCAGCCGGGACACTTCGTGGGAGCAGTACTTC.

The chain is built from TRBV11-3 and TRBJ2-7, with 7 bases lining up with TRBD2. The germline CDR1 and CDR2 sequences are SGHNT and YENEEA. The CDR3 sequence is 16 residues long. V trimming: 5 bases; J trimming: 1 base; junction bases outside the gene matches: 11. The CDR3 DNA follows: TGTGCCAGCAGCCCGGGGGGTGCGGGACGGTCCTACGAGCAGTACTTC. This encodes CASSPGGAGRSYEQYF.

This clonotype has a handful of counts. The rearrangement uses TRBV24-1 and TRBJ2-1; TRBD2 might be the D (6 bases). The CDR3 loop spans 15 amino acids. Germline CDR1 KGHDR, CDR2 SFDVKD. V shed 5 bases and J shed 0 bases, with 10 bases lying between them. The CDR3 sequence is CATSGSGSSYNEQFF. The CDR3 nucleotides read TGTGCCACCAGTGGGAGCGGGTCCTCCTACAATGAGCAGTTCTTC.

This clonotype was observed many times. The chain is built from TRBV20-1 and TRBJ1-4; no firm D call. CDR1 and CDR2 (germline): DFQATT, SNEGSKA (reference sequence). With 1 base removed from V and 0 bases from J, the gap between germline ends came to 6 bases. The CDR3 is 14 residues long. DNA of the CDR3: TGCAGTGCTAGAGGGTATACAACTAATGAAAAACTGTTTTTT. It yields the protein CSARGYTTNEKLFF.

The chain carries TRBV5-8 and TRBJ2-5; D remains unclear. V dropped 5 bases and J dropped 4 bases, with 9 bases sitting between them. There are 12 residues in the CDR3. From germline, CDR1 is SGHTS and CDR2 YDEGEE. The CDR3 region has the DNA TGTGCCAGCAGTCCAAGGACAGAGACCCAGTACTTC. Translating gives CASSPRTETQYF.

This chain connects TRBV28 to TRBJ2-3; D is perhaps TRBD1 (5 bases). The V end was cut by 8 bases, the J end by 0 bases, with 18 bases between. CDR1 is MDHEN, CDR2 SYDVKM, per germline. The CDR3 length is 16 residues. The CDR3 protein is CASLNSGRLSTDTQYF. The CDR3 bases are TGTGCCAGCCTAAATTCAGGGCGGCTCAGCACAGATACGCAGTATTTT.

This clonotype was counted a few times. The rearrangement joins TRBV20-1 to TRBJ1-6; D possibly corresponds to TRBD1 (6 bases). CDR1 is DFQATT, CDR2 SNEGSKA, per germline (reference sequence). The CDR3 is 15 residues long. V was trimmed by 6 bases and J by 6 bases, leaving 18 bases between them. The CDR3 is CSAVTPGAGNSPLHF. The CDR3 coding sequence is TGCAGTGCCGTTACTCCGGGGGCGGGTAATTCACCCCTCCACTTT.

This chain connects TRBV5-1 to TRBJ2-7; the D gene is possibly TRBD1 (5 bases). Per germline, CDR1 SGHRS and CDR2 YFSETQ. The CDR3 has 14 amino acids. V was shortened by 0 bases and J by 2 bases, with 9 bases between the two germline ends. This CDR3 is CASSLVDSTYEQYF. The CDR3 region has the DNA TGCGCCAGCAGCTTGGTTGACAGTACCTACGAGCAGTACTTC.

This clonotype was detected only a few times. V is TRBV5-1 and J is TRBJ2-2; no definite D call. There are 16 residues in the CDR3. Trimming took 0 bases from V and 6 from J, leaving 15 bases between them. Germline V lookup: CDR1 SGHRS, CDR2 YFSETQ. The CDR3 nucleotides are TGCGCCAGCAGCTTGGAGGCAGCTGGCTGGGCCGGGGAGCTGTTTTTT. Its translation is CASSLEAAGWAGELFF.

This clonotype was counted only a few times. The chain uses TRBV28 and TRBJ2-7, with 7 bases matching TRBD1. The CDR3 runs 15 residues. Germline assignment: CDR1 MDHEN and CDR2 SYDVKM. The ends lost 5 bases at V and 3 bases at J; junction bases unmatched: 10. The CDR3 region has the DNA TGTGCCAGCAGTGCGGCCGGGACAGAAGGCTACGAGCAGTACTTC. Encoded protein: CASSAAGTEGYEQYF.

The chain uses TRBV15 and TRBJ1-5, with a weak D call TRBD1 (5 bases). The V and J ends lost 8 bases and 3 bases respectively, with 17 bases between them. CDR3 size: 15 residues. Germline lookup yields CDR1 LNHNV and CDR2 YYDKDF (reference sequence). This CDR3 reads CATSKQDLVNQPQHF. CDR3 nucleotide sequence: TGTGCCACCTCCAAACAGGATTTGGTCAATCAGCCCCAGCATTTT.

This clonotype was counted between two and nine times. V and J are TRBV2 and TRBJ1-5; TRBD1 aligns across 7 bases. Per germline, CDR1 SNHLY and CDR2 FYNNEI. Trimming took 9 bases from V and 5 from J; bases not matched to a gene: 4. There are 12 residues in the CDR3. As DNA, the CDR3 is TGTGCCAGTCAGGGGGTAGATCAGCCCCAGCATTTT. Protein sequence: CASQGVDQPQHF. The full variable domain, its missing parts supplied by reference TRBV2 and TRBJ1-5, is EPEVTQTPSHQVTQMGQEVILRCVPISNHLYFYWYRQILGQKVEFLVSFYNNEISEKSEIFDDQFSVERPDGSNFTLKIRSTKLEDSAMYFCASQGVDQPQHFGDGTRLSIL.

The J gene is TRBJ2-2, the V gene TRBV13, with D hard to call. Germline assignment: CDR1 PRHDT and CDR2 FYEKMQ (reference sequence). This CDR3 is built from 12 residues. V was clipped by 6 bases and J by 8 bases, with 10 bases between them. In nucleotides, the CDR3 is TGTGCCAGCAGGCCAAGATTGGGGGAGCTGTTTTTT. Its translation is CASRPRLGELFF.

The chain uses TRBV10-3 and TRBJ2-7; D unclear. Germline V gene data show CDR1 as ENHRY and CDR2 as SYGVKD. The CDR3 has 14 amino acids. Trimming took 5 bases from V and 0 from J, leaving 11 bases between them. The CDR3 DNA reads TGTGCCATCAGTCCGGACGAGAGCTCCTACGAGCAGTACTTC. Protein: CAISPDESSYEQYF.

The genes are TRBV5-6 and TRBJ1-1, with a weak D call TRBD1 (5 bases). The CDR3 runs 15 residues. Trimming pared 2 bases from V and 3 bases from J, leaving 14 bases between. Germline V gene sequence: CDR1 SGHDT, CDR2 YYEEEE. For the CDR3, the DNA is TGTGCCAGCAGCTTACGGGGCGGGAAGGACACTGAAGCTTTCTTT. Its translation is CASSLRGGKDTEAFF.

This clonotype was observed many times. The chain couples TRBV29-1 to TRBJ2-1; 7 nucleotides line up with TRBD2. The CDR3 has 12 residues. Germline lookup yields CDR1 SQVTM and CDR2 ANQGSEA. The CDR3 sequence is CSTSAGRNEQFF. Written as DNA, the CDR3 is TGCAGTACCTCAGCGGGACGCAATGAGCAGTTCTTC.

This chain uses TRBV12-3 or TRBV12-4 with TRBJ2-5, with 7 bases matching TRBD1. V lost 6 bases and J lost 6; bases outside the gene matches: 4. The CDR3 spans 12 residues. The CDR3, as DNA: TGTGCCAGCAGACACAGGGGCCAGACCCAGTACTTC. Its protein is CASRHRGQTQYF.

This clonotype has more than one count but fewer than ten. The chain recombines TRBV20-1 with TRBJ2-5, with TRBD2 matching 10 bases. This CDR3 is 15 amino acids long. CDR1 DFQATT and CDR2 SNEGSKA come from the germline V gene (reference sequence). The junction had 12 bases not matched to a gene; V was cut back by 6 bases and J by 5 bases. The CDR3 sequence is CSATLAGDLWETQYF. CDR3 DNA sequence: TGCAGTGCAACTCTAGCGGGAGACCTTTGGGAGACCCAGTACTTC.

This clonotype was observed a handful of times. The chain carries TRBV12-3 or TRBV12-4 and TRBJ2-1, with unresolved D. The CDR3 has 12 amino acids. Trimming left V 4 bases short and J 10 bases short, with 11 bases between. This CDR3 is CASSSLPREQFF. CDR3 coding DNA: TGTGCCAGCAGTTCGCTCCCCAGAGAGCAGTTCTTC.

In its sample, this clonotype was seen a few times. V and J are TRBV25-1 and TRBJ2-7; 9 bases are shared with TRBD2. The CDR3 is 18 amino acids. In germline, CDR1 is MGHDK, CDR2 SYGVNS. V shed 3 bases and J 0 bases; nucleotides not matched to a gene: 12. DNA of the CDR3: TGTGCCAGCAGTGAGTACGCAGCGGGAGGAAGGAGCTCCTACGAGCAGTACTTC. Translated, it gives CASSEYAAGGRSSYEQYF.

With respect to this clonotype: A junction boundary mismatches the germline segment, possibly from a read error. J is TRBJ2-7 and V is TRBV6-5, with D perhaps matching TRBD1 or TRBD2 (5 bases each). The CDR3 length is 19 residues. Germline CDR1 and CDR2: MNHEY and SVGAGI. The CDR3 loop reads CSSSYRSRPGPNAVYEQYF. The CDR3 nucleotides are TGTTCCAGCAGTTATCGGTCGAGACCGGGGCCTAATGCAGTCTACGAGCAGTACTTC.

This clonotype was counted ten times or more. V is TRBV4-3 and J is TRBJ2-2, with D tentatively TRBD2 (6 bases). This CDR3 spans 16 amino acids. Germline lookup yields CDR1 LGHNA and CDR2 YSLEER. Trimming stripped 1 base from V and 0 bases from J, with 9 bases between. The DNA of the CDR3 is TGCGCCAGCAGCCAAGCGAGACTAGCGAACACCGGGGAGCTGTTTTTT. Protein: CASSQARLANTGELFF.

This clonotype was recorded at least ten times. V gene TRBV7-6 combines with J gene TRBJ2-5; D is ambiguous. The CDR3 runs 12 residues. V was trimmed by 4 bases and J by 5 bases, leaving 8 bases between them. The germline gives CDR1 SGHVS, CDR2 FNYEAQ. The CDR3 loop reads CASSSAAETQYF. The CDR3 nucleotides are TGTGCCAGCAGCTCCGCCGCGGAGACCCAGTACTTC.